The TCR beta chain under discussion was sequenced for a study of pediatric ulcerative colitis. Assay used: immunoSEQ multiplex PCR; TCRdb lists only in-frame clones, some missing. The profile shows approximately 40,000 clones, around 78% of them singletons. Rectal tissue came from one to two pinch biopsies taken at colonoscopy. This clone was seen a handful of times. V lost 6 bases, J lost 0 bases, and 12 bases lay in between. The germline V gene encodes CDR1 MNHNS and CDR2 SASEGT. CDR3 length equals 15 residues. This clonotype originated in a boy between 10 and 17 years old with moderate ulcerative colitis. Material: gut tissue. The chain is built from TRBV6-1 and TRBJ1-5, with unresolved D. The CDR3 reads CASRPGRNSNQPQHF. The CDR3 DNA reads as TGTGCCAGCAGACCCGGACGGAATAGCAATCAGCCCCAGCATTTT.